The text below deals with one TCR beta chain. No antigen is known for it. Using immunoSEQ multiplex PCR, the repertoire was profiled, and TCRdb retains in-frame clones only, with some absent. The table has tens of thousands of clones, roughly 97% seen once. The germline CDR1 and CDR2 sequences are SQVTM and ANQGSEA. This CDR3 region has 13 residues. V was cut by 7 bases and J by 5 bases, with 17 bases left in between. This record comes from a study of cytomegalovirus exposure and HLA in healthy donors. General study findings and limits: Three CMV-associated chains proved CMV antigen-specific in vitro.

This sequence originates from a man aged 18 to 30 in good health and CMV-seronegative. The sequenced sample was PBMCs. This chain joins TRBV29-1 and TRBJ1-1, with D tentatively TRBD1 (5 bases). CDR3 residues: CSAEKGAWTEAFF. As DNA, the CDR3 is TGCAGCGCGGAAAAAGGGGCTTGGACTGAAGCTTTCTTT.